A selection of T cell receptor beta chains follows, all from one sample in a study of T cell responses to AZD1222 COVID-19 vaccine. Assay used: immunoSEQ multiplex PCR; TCRdb lists only in-frame clones, some missing. The table lists tens of thousands of clones, 75% to 95% of them singletons. The sequencing here drew on peripheral blood, taken on day 0 of MenACWY control vaccination. These receptors were taken from an adult in good health. Each CDR3 is given with its conserved first and last residue. D genes are given only for firm matches. Clone size is shown for a subset of rows, as once, few, many or a class of expanded clone.

- TRBJ2-1 15 TRBD2 TRBV6-5 TGTGCCAGCAGTCCCCGGACTAGCGGGATAGGTGAGCAGTTCTTC CASSPRTSGIGEQFF
- TRBJ1-2 14 - TRBV25-1 TGTGCCAGCCGAGGGGCGGGGCGCCCCTATGGCTACACCTTC CASRGAGRPYGYTF
- TRBJ1-4 14 TRBD1 TRBV6-5 TGTGCCAGCAGGAACAGGGGTAGTAATGAAAAACTGTTTTTT CASRNRGSNEKLFF
- TRBJ2-2 12 - TRBV5-6 TGTGCCAGCAGCTTGGCCCCCGGGGAGCTGTTTTTT CASSLAPGELFF
- TRBJ1-6 15 - TRBV19 TGTGCCAGTAGTATAGAGGGGTTCCAAAATTCACCCCTCCACTTT CASSIEGFQNSPLHF
- TRBJ2-5 12 - TRBV2 TGTGCCAGCAGGGACAGTGGAGAGACCCAGTACTTC CASRDSGETQYF
- TRBJ2-3 12 - TRBV9 TGTGCCAGCAGGCAAGTTACAGATACGCAGTATTTT CASRQVTDTQYF
- TRBJ2-1 15 TRBD1 TRBV10-3 TGTGCCATCAGATACGACAGGGGGCCGGGCAATGAGCAGTTCTTC CAIRYDRGPGNEQFF
- TRBJ2-2 14 - TRBV28 TGTGCCAGCAGTTGGGGCACCATGACCGGGGAGCTGTTTTTT CASSWGTMTGELFF
- TRBJ2-5 13 TRBD2 TRBV5-8 TGTGCCACCCCTAGCGGTTTCCAAGAGACCCAGTACTTC CATPSGFQETQYF
- TRBJ1-4 14 - TRBV11-2 TGTGCCAGCAGCTTTGGGGCATCGGGAGAAAAACTGTTTTTT CASSFGASGEKLFF
- TRBJ1-1 13 - TRBV12-3/TRBV12-4 TGTGCCAGCGCGACAGCTATGAACACTGAAGCTTTCTTT CASATAMNTEAFF
- TRBJ2-1 13 TRBD2 TRBV2 TGTGCCAGCAGCCTTGGCGGGGGAGGTGAGCAGTTCTTC CASSLGGGGEQFF
- TRBJ2-1 15 TRBD1 TRBV27 TGTGCCAGCAGTTTGCAGGGGGTGACCTACAATGAGCAGTTCTTC CASSLQGVTYNEQFF
- TRBJ2-6 13 - TRBV27 TGTGCCAGCAGCGCCGCTGGGGCCAACGTCCTGACTTTC CASSAAGANVLTF
few TRBJ2-2 16 - TRBV21-1 TGTGCCAGCAAAACGAGGGAGGTGAGGGACACCGGGGAGCTGTTTTTT CASKTREVRDTGELFF
- TRBJ2-1 16 TRBD2 TRBV7-7 TGTGCCAGCAGCTTAGATGGCGGGAGGTCCTACAATGAGCAGTTCTTC CASSLDGGRSYNEQFF
- TRBJ1-6 14 - TRBV18 TGTGCCAGCTCACAGGGCGGTCTTAATTCACCCCTCCACTTT CASSQGGLNSPLHF
- TRBJ2-1 15 TRBD1 TRBV27 TGTGCCAGCAGTCTAACAGGGGGGAAGCCGGTTGAGCAGTTCTTC CASSLTGGKPVEQFF
- TRBJ2-1 15 TRBD2 TRBV7-7 TGTGCCAGCAGCCCCGCCGGGGGGTCCTACAATGAGCAGTTCTTC CASSPAGGSYNEQFF
once TRBJ1-1 15 TRBD1 TRBV6-2/TRBV6-3 TGTGCCAGCAGTTATTGTCAGGGGGCTTGGACTGAAGCTTTCTTT CASSYCQGAWTEAFF
- TRBJ1-2 16 TRBD1 TRBV28 TGTGCCAGCAGCCGTCTCGGACAGGGTGGGGTGTATGGCTACACCTTC CASSRLGQGGVYGYTF
- TRBJ1-6 12 - TRBV19 TGTGCCAGCGCACGAGGGGATTCACCCCTCCACTTT CASARGDSPLHF
- TRBJ2-3 13 TRBD2 TRBV5-4 TGTGCCGCAGCGGGGTCCCAGTGGGATACGCAGTATTTT CAAAGSQWDTQYF
- TRBJ1-1 14 - TRBV5-1 TGCGCCAGCAGCTGGACAAGGGGTGGCACTGAAGCTTTCTTT CASSWTRGGTEAFF
few TRBJ2-7 13 TRBD2 TRBV29-1 TGCAGCGTGACTAGCGGGACAGCGTACGAGCAGTACTTC CSVTSGTAYEQYF